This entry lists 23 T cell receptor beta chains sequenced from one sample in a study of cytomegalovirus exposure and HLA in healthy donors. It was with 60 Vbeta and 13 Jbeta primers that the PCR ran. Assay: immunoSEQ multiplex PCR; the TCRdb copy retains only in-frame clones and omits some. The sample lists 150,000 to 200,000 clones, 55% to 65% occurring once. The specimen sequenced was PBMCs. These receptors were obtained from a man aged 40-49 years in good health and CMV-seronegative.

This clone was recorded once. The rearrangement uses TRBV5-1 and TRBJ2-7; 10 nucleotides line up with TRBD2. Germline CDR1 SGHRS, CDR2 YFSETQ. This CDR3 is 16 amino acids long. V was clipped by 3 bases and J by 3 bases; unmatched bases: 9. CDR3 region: CASSSGALAGNYEQYF. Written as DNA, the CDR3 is TGCGCCAGCAGCTCCGGGGCACTAGCGGGAAACTACGAGCAGTACTTC.

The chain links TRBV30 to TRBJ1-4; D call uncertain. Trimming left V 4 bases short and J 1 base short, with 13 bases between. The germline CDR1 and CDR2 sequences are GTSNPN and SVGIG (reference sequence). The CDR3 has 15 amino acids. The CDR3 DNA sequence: TGTGCCTGGACTTCCGGGAGGGTAACTAATGAAAAACTGTTTTTT. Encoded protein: CAWTSGRVTNEKLFF. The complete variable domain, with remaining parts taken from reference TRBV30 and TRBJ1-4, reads SQTIHQWPATLVQPVGSPLSLECTVEGTSNPNLYWYRQAAGRGLQLLFYSVGIGQISSEVPQNLSASRPQDRQFILSSKKLLLSDSGFYLCAWTSGRVTNEKLFFGSGTQLSVL.

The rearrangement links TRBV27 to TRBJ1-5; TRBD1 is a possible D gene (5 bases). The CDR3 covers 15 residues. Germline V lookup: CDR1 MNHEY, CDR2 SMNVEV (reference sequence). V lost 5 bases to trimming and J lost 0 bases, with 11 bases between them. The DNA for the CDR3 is TGTGCCAGCAGTATTACAGGAAATAGCAATCAGCCCCAGCATTTT. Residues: CASSITGNSNQPQHF.

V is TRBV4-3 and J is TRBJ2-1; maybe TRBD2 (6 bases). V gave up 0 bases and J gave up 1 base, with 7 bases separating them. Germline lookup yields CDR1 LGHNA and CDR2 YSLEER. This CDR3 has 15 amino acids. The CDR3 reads CASSQDGGSYNEQFF. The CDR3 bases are TGCGCCAGCAGCCAAGATGGGGGGTCCTACAATGAGCAGTTCTTC.

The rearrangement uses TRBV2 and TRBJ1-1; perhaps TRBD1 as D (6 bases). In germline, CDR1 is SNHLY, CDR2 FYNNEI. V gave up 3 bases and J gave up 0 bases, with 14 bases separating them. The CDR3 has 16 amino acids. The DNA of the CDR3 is TGTGCCAGCAGTGAGGGAGGGGGAGGGATGAACACTGAAGCTTTCTTT. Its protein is CASSEGGGGMNTEAFF.

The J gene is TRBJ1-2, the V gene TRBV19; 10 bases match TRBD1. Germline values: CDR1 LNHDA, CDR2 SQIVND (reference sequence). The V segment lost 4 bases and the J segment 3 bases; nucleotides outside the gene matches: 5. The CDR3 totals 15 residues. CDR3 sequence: CASSTGQGEYYGYTF. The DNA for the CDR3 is TGTGCCAGTAGTACCGGACAGGGGGAGTACTATGGCTACACCTTC. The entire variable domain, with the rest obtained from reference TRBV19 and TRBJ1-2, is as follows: DGGITQSPKYLFRKEGQNVTLSCEQNLNHDAMYWYRQDPGQGLRLIYYSQIVNDFQKGDIAEGYSVSREKKESFPLTVTSAQKNPTAFYLCASSTGQGEYYGYTFGSGTRLTVV.

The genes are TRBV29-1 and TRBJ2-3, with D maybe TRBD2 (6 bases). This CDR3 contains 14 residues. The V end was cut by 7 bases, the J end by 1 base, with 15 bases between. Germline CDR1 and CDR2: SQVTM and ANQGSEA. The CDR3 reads CSGGDGGGTDTQYF. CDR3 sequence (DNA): TGCAGCGGGGGGGACGGAGGAGGCACAGATACGCAGTATTTT.

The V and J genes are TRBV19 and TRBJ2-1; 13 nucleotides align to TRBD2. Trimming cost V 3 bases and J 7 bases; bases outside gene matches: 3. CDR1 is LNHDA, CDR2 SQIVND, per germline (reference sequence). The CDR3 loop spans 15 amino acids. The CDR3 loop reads CASSIRGLAGNEQFF. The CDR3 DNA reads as TGTGCCAGTAGTATCCGGGGACTAGCGGGAAATGAGCAGTTCTTC.

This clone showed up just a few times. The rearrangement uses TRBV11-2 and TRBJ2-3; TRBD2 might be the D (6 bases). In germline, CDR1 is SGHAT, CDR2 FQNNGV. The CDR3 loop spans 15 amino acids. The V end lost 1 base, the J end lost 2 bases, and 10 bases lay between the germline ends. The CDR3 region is CASSLVGGNTDTQYF. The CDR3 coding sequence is TGTGCCAGCAGCTTAGTCGGAGGGAACACAGATACGCAGTATTTT.

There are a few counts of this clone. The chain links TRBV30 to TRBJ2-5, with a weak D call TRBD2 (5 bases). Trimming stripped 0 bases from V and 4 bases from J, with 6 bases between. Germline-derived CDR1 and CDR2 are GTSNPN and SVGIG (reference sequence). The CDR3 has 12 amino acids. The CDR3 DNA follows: TGTGCCTGGAGTGTAGAGGGAGAGACCCAGTACTTC. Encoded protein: CAWSVEGETQYF. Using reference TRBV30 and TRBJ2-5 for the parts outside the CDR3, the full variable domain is SQTIHQWPATLVQPVGSPLSLECTVEGTSNPNLYWYRQAAGRGLQLLFYSVGIGQISSEVPQNLSASRPQDRQFILSSKKLLLSDSGFYLCAWSVEGETQYFGPGTRLLVL.

DNA of the CDR3: TGTGCCTGGAGTGTCAGGGGAGGGGATTCACCCCTCCACTTT. Translation gives CAWSVRGGDSPLHF. J is TRBJ1-6 and V is TRBV30; the D gene is possibly TRBD1 (6 bases). Germline V lookup: CDR1 GTSNPN, CDR2 SVGIG (reference sequence). The CDR3 contains 14 residues. Deletions cut 0 bases from V and 8 bases from J, with 11 bases between.

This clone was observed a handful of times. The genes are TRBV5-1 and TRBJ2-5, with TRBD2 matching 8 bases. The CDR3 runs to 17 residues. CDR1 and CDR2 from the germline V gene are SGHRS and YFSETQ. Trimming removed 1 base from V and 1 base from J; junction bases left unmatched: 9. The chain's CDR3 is CASSLNGRAGGQETQYF. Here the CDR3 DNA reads TGCGCCAGCAGCTTGAATGGCAGGGCGGGGGGCCAAGAGACCCAGTACTTC.

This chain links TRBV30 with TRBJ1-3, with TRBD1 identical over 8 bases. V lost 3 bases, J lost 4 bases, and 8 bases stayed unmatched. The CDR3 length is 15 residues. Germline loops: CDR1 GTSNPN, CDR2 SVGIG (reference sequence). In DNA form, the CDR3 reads TGTGCCTGGAGCCGAGGGACAGGCTCGGGAAACACCATATATTTT. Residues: CAWSRGTGSGNTIYF.

The CDR3 DNA sequence: TGTGCCAGCAGCTTTGACAGGGTAAGCTCCTACGAGCAGTACTTC. It yields the protein CASSFDRVSSYEQYF. The rearrangement links TRBV13 to TRBJ2-7; TRBD1 aligns across 7 bases. The length of the CDR3 is 15 residues. With V trimmed by 3 bases and J by 0 bases, 5 bases remained unmatched. Per the germline V gene, CDR1 is PRHDT and CDR2 is FYEKMQ (reference sequence).

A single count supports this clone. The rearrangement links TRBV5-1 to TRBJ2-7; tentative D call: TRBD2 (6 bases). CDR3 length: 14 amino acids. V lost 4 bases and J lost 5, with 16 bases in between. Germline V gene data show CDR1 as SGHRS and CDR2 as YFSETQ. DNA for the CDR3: TGCGCCAGCAGCCCGGACGGAGGGTTTAACGAGCAGTACTTC. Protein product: CASSPDGGFNEQYF.

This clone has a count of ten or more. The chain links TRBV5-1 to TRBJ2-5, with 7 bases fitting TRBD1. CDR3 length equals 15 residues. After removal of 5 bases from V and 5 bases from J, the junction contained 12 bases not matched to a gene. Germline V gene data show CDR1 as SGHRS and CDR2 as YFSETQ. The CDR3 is CASSPQGRGWETQYF. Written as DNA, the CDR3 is TGCGCCAGCAGTCCGCAGGGCAGGGGGTGGGAGACCCAGTACTTC.

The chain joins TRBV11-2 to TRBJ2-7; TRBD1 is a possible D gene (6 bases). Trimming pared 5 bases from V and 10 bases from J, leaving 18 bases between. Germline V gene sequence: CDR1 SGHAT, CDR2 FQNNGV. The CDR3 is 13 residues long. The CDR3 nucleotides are TGTGCCAGCAGCCATACGGAGCAGGGGCAACAGTACTTC. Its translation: CASSHTEQGQQYF.

The CDR3 spells CAWNRGDHEQYF. The CDR3, as DNA: TGTGCCTGGAACCGGGGGGACCACGAGCAGTACTTC. This chain joins TRBV30 and TRBJ2-7; 7 bases are shared with TRBD2. The trim removed 4 bases at V and 5 bases at J, leaving 5 bases unmatched. Germline V gene lookup returns CDR1 GTSNPN and CDR2 SVGIG (reference sequence). The CDR3 is 12 residues long.

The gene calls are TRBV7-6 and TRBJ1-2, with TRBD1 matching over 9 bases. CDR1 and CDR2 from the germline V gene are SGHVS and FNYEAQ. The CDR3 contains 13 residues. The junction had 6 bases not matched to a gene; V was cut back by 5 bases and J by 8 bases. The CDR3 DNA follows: TGTGCCAGCAGCCCCGGGACAGGGCAGGGCTACACCTTC. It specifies CASSPGTGQGYTF. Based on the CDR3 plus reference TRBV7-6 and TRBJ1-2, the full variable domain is GAGVSQSPRYKVTKRGQDVALRCDPISGHVSLYWYRQALGQGPEFLTYFNYEAQQDKSGLPNDRFSAERPEGSISTLTIQRTEQRDSAMYRCASSPGTGQGYTFGSGTRLTVV.

CDR3 region: CASSWGPLDTQYF. The CDR3 region has the DNA TGCGCCAGCAGCTGGGGCCCTCTTGATACGCAGTATTTT. The chain has TRBV5-1 and TRBJ2-3; possible D gene TRBD1, 5 bases. The CDR3 is 13 residues long. Looked up from germline, CDR1 is SGHRS and CDR2 is YFSETQ. V was trimmed by 3 bases and J by 6 bases, leaving 11 bases between them.

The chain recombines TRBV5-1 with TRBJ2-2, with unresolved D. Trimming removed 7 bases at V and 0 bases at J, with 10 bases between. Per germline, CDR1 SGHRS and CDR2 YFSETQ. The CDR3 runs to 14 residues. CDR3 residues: CASQVTANTGELFF. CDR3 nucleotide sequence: TGCGCCAGCCAGGTTACCGCGAACACCGGGGAGCTGTTTTTT.

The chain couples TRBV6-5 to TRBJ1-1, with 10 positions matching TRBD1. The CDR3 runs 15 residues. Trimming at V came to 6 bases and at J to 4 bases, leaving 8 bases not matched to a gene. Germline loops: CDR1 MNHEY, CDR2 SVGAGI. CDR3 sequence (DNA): TGTGCCAGCAGCACTCCCGGGACAGGGGCCACTGAAGCTTTCTTT. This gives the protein CASSTPGTGATEAFF.

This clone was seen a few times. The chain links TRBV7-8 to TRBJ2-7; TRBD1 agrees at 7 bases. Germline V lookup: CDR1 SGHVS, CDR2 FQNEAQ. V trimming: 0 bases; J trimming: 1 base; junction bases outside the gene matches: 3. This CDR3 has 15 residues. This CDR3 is CASSLAQGVSYEQYF. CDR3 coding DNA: TGTGCCAGCAGCTTAGCTCAGGGGGTATCCTACGAGCAGTACTTC.